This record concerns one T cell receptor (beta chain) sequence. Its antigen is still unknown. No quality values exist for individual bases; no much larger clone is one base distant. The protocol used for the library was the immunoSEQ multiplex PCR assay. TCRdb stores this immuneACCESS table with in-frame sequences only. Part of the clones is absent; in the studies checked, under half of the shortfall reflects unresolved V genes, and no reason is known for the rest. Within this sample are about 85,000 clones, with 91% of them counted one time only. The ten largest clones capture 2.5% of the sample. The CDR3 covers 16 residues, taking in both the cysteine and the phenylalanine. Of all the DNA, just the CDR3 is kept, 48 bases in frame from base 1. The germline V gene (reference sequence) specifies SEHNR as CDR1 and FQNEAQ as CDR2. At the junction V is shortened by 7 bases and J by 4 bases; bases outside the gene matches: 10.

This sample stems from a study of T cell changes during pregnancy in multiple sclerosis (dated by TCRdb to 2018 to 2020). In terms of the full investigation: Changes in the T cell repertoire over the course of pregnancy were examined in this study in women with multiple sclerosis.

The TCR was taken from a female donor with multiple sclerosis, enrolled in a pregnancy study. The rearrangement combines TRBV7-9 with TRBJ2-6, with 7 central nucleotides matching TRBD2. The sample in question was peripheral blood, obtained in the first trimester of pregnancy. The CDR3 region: CASTPRGGPGANVLTF. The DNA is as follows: TGTGCCAGCACCCCGAGGGGAGGGCCGGGGGCCAACGTCCTGACTTTC.